What follows describes a single TCR beta chain. Per the germline V gene, CDR1 is LNHDA and CDR2 is SQIVND (reference sequence). The CDR3 has 15 residues. V was pared by 0 bases and J by 4 bases, with 12 bases between. This sample is drawn from a study of blood T cell repertoires in COVID-19. Study-wide background: Material from acute and convalescent COVID-19 was sourced from the United States, Italy and Spain. In each case, the material was cDNA or gDNA derived from T cells, B-cell-depleted T cells, or PBMCs.

Authors' methods: Amplification of reference gene primers provided the estimated nucleated cell counts. Sequencing used immunoSEQ multiplex PCR; TCRdb keeps in-frame clones, though not all of them. The V and J calls and clone size are taken from that table; D and trimming were inferred from the DNA. The table lists about 240,000 clones, around 83% of them singletons. Sequencing input: peripheral blood. This receptor was taken from a woman aged 80 or over with acute or convalescent COVID-19. This chain uses TRBV19 with TRBJ1-2; maybe TRBD1 (5 bases). The CDR3 bases are TGTGCCAGTAGTATAGATACGGGACTGGCCTATGGCTACACCTTC. Encoded protein: CASSIDTGLAYGYTF. The whole variable domain, filled in from reference TRBV19 and TRBJ1-2, reads DGGITQSPKYLFRKEGQNVTLSCEQNLNHDAMYWYRQDPGQGLRLIYYSQIVNDFQKGDIAEGYSVSREKKESFPLTVTSAQKNPTAFYLCASSIDTGLAYGYTFGSGTRLTVV.